This T cell receptor beta chain was obtained from a study of metastatic and nonmetastatic thyroid tumors. General study results and limits: Significantly higher TCR beta diversity was reportedly seen in malignant thyroid tumors than benign nodules, in blood and tumor.

TCRdb re-called the PCR reads via MiXCR. The sample gives about 13,000 clones, about 27% of which show up once; 15% to 20% is in the top ten. Before thyroid surgery, none of the patients had received any treatment. Worth noting for this clone: What it binds is not known.

Germline V gene sequence: CDR1 DFQATT, CDR2 SNEGSKA (reference sequence). This CDR3 is 16 amino acids long. Trimming pared 0 bases from V and 8 bases from J, leaving 19 bases between. Source material: tumor tissue. The chain couples TRBV20-1 to TRBJ2-2; D tentatively reads TRBD1 or TRBD2 (6 bases each). The source is a female donor with papillary thyroid cancer or a benign thyroid nodule (not recorded which). Some clones in this sample may be carry-over from other donors' samples. The CDR3 sequence is CSARDFSTGAEGELFF. The CDR3 DNA reads as TGCAGTGCTAGAGATTTTTCTACGGGGGCCGAAGGGGAGCTGTTTTTT.